This TCR beta chain emerged from a study of neurological immune-mediated disorders. Study-wide context: Multiple sclerosis patients numbered some 34, of whom some 30 were relapsing-remitting and 3 secondary progressive. Points from the study as a whole: The highest TCR clonal expansion occurred in HTLV-1-associated myelopathy; multiple sclerosis fell below healthy controls.

This clonotype was counted ten times or more. Its target is unknown. The cDNA was generated through 5'RACE incorporating 10-nucleotide random UMIs. TCRdb recomputed calls from the 5' RACE reads with MiXCR, one row per CDR3 protein. The repertoire holds around 53,000 distinct CDR3 sequences, with over 4% as singletons. The CDR3 is made up of 14 amino acids. V was shortened by 4 bases and J by 1 base, with 7 bases between the two germline ends. Looked up from germline, CDR1 is SSHAT and CDR2 is FNYEAQ (reference sequence). This clonotype was sampled from a man over 45 with multiple sclerosis. Sample: PBMCs. The chain carries TRBV7-7 and TRBJ2-2, with D possibly TRBD2 on 5 matching bases. In DNA form, the CDR3 reads TGTGCCAGCAGCTCAACTAGGAACACCGGGGAGCTGTTTTTT. It specifies CASSSTRNTGELFF.